This TCR beta chain was found in a study of blood T cells in healthy people across ages. Findings and limits, study-wide: Roughly linear declines in TCR beta diversity per million T cells occurred with age.

This clonotype was seen only a few times. Its antigen is undetermined. A J-beta primer mix and a sample-barcoded 5' primer were used in a second PCR of roughly 7 to 12 cycles. One entry per CDR3 protein results from TCRdb running MiXCR on the 5' RACE reads. The repertoire has 1.5 million to 2 million distinct CDR3 sequences, 28% of them found once; the top ten carry over 7%. Trimming cost V 5 bases and J 4 bases, with 16 bases left between them. Germline V gene data show CDR1 as SGHTA and CDR2 as FQGNSA. The CDR3 is made up of 15 amino acids. Extractions gave at least 5.5 micrograms of total RNA per sample.

The source is a young woman in good health. The sample taken for sequencing was blood. The chain is built from TRBV7-2 and TRBJ2-3, with D uncertain. The CDR3 spells CASSPRTHHSDTQYF. The DNA of the CDR3 is TGTGCCAGCAGCCCCAGGACCCATCATTCAGATACGCAGTATTTT.